The 3 T cell receptor beta chains below come from one sample, sequenced in a study of blood T cell repertoires in COVID-19. Libraries were prepared by immunoSEQ multiplex PCR; TCRdb keeps only in-frame clonotypes and omits some of them. Among 300,000 to 500,000 clones listed, 70% to 90% were seen once. The sample comprised PBMCs or T cells enriched from blood (not recorded which). The receptors were sampled from a woman aged 25 to 45 with acute COVID-19.

This clone was observed a handful of times. The chain joins TRBV19 to TRBJ1-4; D is unclear. The V gene's germline CDR1 is LNHDA and CDR2 SQIVND (reference sequence). V was trimmed by 6 bases and J by 5 bases, leaving 13 bases between them. The CDR3 consists of 14 residues. CDR3: CASSPATLNEKLFF. The CDR3 nucleotides read TGTGCCAGTAGCCCCGCGACACTGAATGAAAAACTGTTTTTT.

This chain joins TRBV2 and TRBJ2-1; the match to TRBD1 covers 8 bases. The ends lost 11 bases at V and 6 bases at J; junction bases unmatched: 6. Germline-derived CDR1 and CDR2 are SNHLY and FYNNEI. The CDR3 loop spans 12 amino acids. CDR3 DNA: TGTGCCTCGGACAGGGAAGGCAATGAGCAGTTCTTC. It specifies CASDREGNEQFF.

For this clone: Other DNA sequences in this sample translate to the same CDR3. The chain links TRBV5-1 to TRBJ1-5, with 10 bases fitting TRBD1. CDR3 length: 15 residues. In germline, CDR1 is SGHRS, CDR2 YFSETQ. Trimming removed 3 bases from V and 3 bases from J; junction bases left unmatched: 3. The DNA for the CDR3 is TGCGCCAGCAGCTGGGGGACAGGGGTCAATCAGCCCCAGCATTTT. As protein: CASSWGTGVNQPQHF.